This T cell receptor beta chain comes out of a study of T cell responses to AZD1222 COVID-19 vaccine. This CDR3 region has 13 residues. Germline-derived CDR1 and CDR2 are SGHDT and YYEEEE. V dropped 2 bases and J dropped 4; count of bases not matched to a gene: 0. The protocol was immunoSEQ multiplex PCR, while the TCRdb copy is restricted to in-frame clones and leaves out a portion. The sample has 130,000 to 150,000 clones; roughly 92% are singletons. This sequence originates from an adult in good health. The material sequenced was peripheral blood, taken on day 0 of AZD1222 vaccination. The chain employs TRBV5-6 and TRBJ2-3; 8 bases are shared with TRBD2. This CDR3 reads CASSLAGADTQYF. Here the CDR3 DNA reads TGTGCCAGCAGCTTAGCGGGAGCAGATACGCAGTATTTT.